This TCR beta chain was found in a study of T-cell memory formation after mild COVID-19. Study in general: The two donors had largely donor-specific TCR clusters.

It was 5'RACE with constant-segment primers that produced the TCR alpha and TCR beta cDNA libraries, which carried sample barcodes and UMIs. Each CDR3 protein gets one entry after TCRdb re-called the 5' RACE reads with MiXCR. In the table there are 470,000 or so distinct CDR3 sequences, around 25% of which are singletons. This CDR3 contains 12 residues. Germline CDR1 DFQATT, CDR2 SNEGSKA (reference sequence). Between the trimmed V and J ends, which lost 3 bases and 2 bases, there was a span of 7 bases. This chain uses TRBV20-1 with TRBJ1-2, with D perhaps TRBD1 (5 bases). The source material was PBMCs or a T cell subset sorted from them (not recorded which). This clonotype originated in an adult woman who had mild COVID-19 (a few samples of this study predate the infection). Cell type and time point are not known. CDR3 loop: CSASNRNYGYTF. Here the CDR3 DNA reads TGCAGTGCTAGTAACAGGAACTATGGCTACACCTTC.